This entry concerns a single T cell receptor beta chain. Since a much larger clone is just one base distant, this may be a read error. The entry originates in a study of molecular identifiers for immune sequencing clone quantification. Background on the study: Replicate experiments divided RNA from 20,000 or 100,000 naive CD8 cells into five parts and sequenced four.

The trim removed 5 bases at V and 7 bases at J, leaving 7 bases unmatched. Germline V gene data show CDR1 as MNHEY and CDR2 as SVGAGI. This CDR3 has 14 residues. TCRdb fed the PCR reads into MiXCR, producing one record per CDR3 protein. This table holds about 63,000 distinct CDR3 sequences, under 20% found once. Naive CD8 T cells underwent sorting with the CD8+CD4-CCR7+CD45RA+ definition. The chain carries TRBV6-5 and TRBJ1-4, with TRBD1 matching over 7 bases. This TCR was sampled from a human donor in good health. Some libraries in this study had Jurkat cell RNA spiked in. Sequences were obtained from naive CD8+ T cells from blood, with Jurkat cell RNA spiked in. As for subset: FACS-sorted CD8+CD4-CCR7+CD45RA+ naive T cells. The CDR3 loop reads CASSQGGPGEKLFF. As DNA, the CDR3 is TGTGCCAGCAGTCAAGGGGGCCCGGGTGAAAAACTGTTTTTT.